The TCR beta chain under discussion was sequenced for a study of blood T cell repertoires in COVID-19 (dated by TCRdb to about 2020). For the wider study: Samples covering the acute and convalescent phases of COVID-19 were provided by collaborators in the United States, Italy and Spain. The material from the prospective study consisted of cDNA or gDNA derived from T cells, B-cell-depleted T cells, or PBMCs. Subjects who had been exposed to COVID-19, were actively infected with it, or had recovered from it provided the deeply sampled blood TCRbeta repertoires that made up the dataset. The repertoires were made available in a free public database intended to serve as a resource for research on the immune response to SARS-CoV-2. The samples were drawn from the first 160 participants of the ongoing ImmuneRACE study and from some 1,300 subjects provided by 6 global collaborators. Nearly every sample came with metadata listing a de-identified subject ID, COVID-19 status, age in years and sex. Where available, HLA class I and class II types were taken from metadata supplied by the sample provider and were not determined by assay-based typing.

Each collaborating institution followed its own protocols to collect whole blood in K2EDTA tubes. For TCRbeta analysis, collaborators shipped samples in one of three forms: frozen whole blood, isolated PBMCs, or DNA extracted from either of those sample types. The immunoSEQ Assay, a bias-controlled multiplex PCR, was used to amplify TCRbeta CDR3 regions from genomic DNA. On the authors' methods: The number of nucleated cells in each sample was estimated by amplification of reference gene primers within the assay. To quantify the absolute abundance of each unique TCRbeta CDR3 rearrangement, sequence reads were collapsed and filtered. For each sample, productive Simpson clonality was calculated as the square root of Simpson's diversity index over productive rearrangements. TCRdb limited this immuneACCESS table to in-frame rearrangements with V and J called. A share of clones is missing; checked studies link under half to unresolved V genes, and the rest is unexplained. That table gives V, J and clone size, and the DNA gave D and trimming. In this sample the table shows about 190,000 clones, approximately 78% of which occur a single time. The ten most abundant clones make up approximately 2.9% of the sample.

V is cut back by 8 bases and J by 5 bases, with 10 bases in the junction unmatched. The CDR3, cysteine through phenylalanine, is 15 amino acids long. Of all the DNA, just the CDR3 is kept, 45 bases in frame from base 1. The germline V gene gives CDR1 as SNHLY and CDR2 as FYNNEI. This clone was seen a handful of times. Its recognized antigen is unknown. No per-base quality is available; no much larger clone lies one base away. Study-wide findings and limitations: The amount of clinical and demographic metadata varied by source and participant and was provided uncurated.

This receptor chain uses TRBV2 and TRBJ2-5, with 11 middle bases fitting TRBD2. Sequencing was performed on peripheral blood. This TCR was recovered from a woman older than 75 with active or convalescent COVID-19. CDR3 reads: CASHYSGGAGETQYF. The DNA sequence follows: TGTGCCAGCCATTATAGCGGGGGGGCCGGGGAGACCCAGTACTTC.